This T cell receptor beta chain was identified in a study of CD8+CD57+ T cells in acquired aplastic anemia. At the level of the study: Sorted CD4+ and CD8+ cells yielded DNA averaging roughly 3.3 ug.

All sequencing subjects had displayed CD8+CD57+ cell expansion on flow cytometry. Profiles of TCR beta VDJ and CDR3 were generated from a genomic DNA template. TCRdb ran MiXCR on the reads and lists one entry per CDR3 protein. The data contain 150,000 to 200,000 distinct CDR3 sequences, more than 45% of them singletons. Trimming took 0 bases from V and 6 from J, leaving 11 bases between them. Germline CDR1 LNHNV, CDR2 YYDKDF (reference sequence). The CDR3 is 14 residues long. The V and J genes are TRBV15 and TRBJ2-5; possible D gene TRBD2, 6 bases. The sequence was collected from a human donor with aplastic anemia. Material for sequencing was sorted CD4+, CD8+, or CD8+CD57+ T cells (not recorded which) from PBMCs. This chain's CDR3 is CATSRDGGGKTQYF. The CDR3 bases are TGTGCCACCAGCAGAGATGGTGGGGGGAAGACCCAGTACTTC.